The clone carrying this T cell receptor beta chain was recorded a few times. Its antigen is still unknown. The sample originates from a study of cytomegalovirus exposure and HLA in healthy donors. Findings of the study overall: It was in a later analysis that TCR association rates were seen to vary by HLA locus, highest for DRB1 and lowest for HLA-C.

The CDR3 is made up of 15 amino acids. Germline V gene data show CDR1 as LNHDA and CDR2 as SQIVND (reference sequence). Trimming took off 5 bases at V and 5 bases at J, with 18 bases between the two ends. PCR employed 60 Vbeta and 13 Jbeta primers. Some clones are missing from TCRdb's copy, which holds only in-frame ones; the method was immunoSEQ multiplex PCR. The table includes some 150,000 clones, more than 8% detected once. Sequencing was done on a sample of PBMCs. The chain is built from TRBV19 and TRBJ1-1; tentatively, D is TRBD1 (5 bases). The TCR originated in a man aged 45 to 65 in good health and CMV-seronegative. In DNA, the CDR3 is TGTGCCAGTAGTTTACAAGGGGAAGTGGGAACTGAAGCTTTCTTT. Amino acids: CASSLQGEVGTEAFF.